The 27 T cell receptor beta chains below come from one sample, sequenced in a study of T cell responses to AZD1222 COVID-19 vaccine. Libraries were prepared by immunoSEQ multiplex PCR; TCRdb keeps only in-frame clonotypes and omits some of them. Among more than 150,000 clones listed, around 89% were seen once. Sample: peripheral blood, taken on day 0 of AZD1222 vaccination. These receptor sequences come from an adult in good health.

The chain joins TRBV7-2 to TRBJ1-5, with TRBD1 identical over 7 bases. This CDR3 has 15 amino acids. V was pared by 5 bases and J by 4 bases, with 8 bases of the junction left unmatched. Germline CDR1 is SGHTA and CDR2 is FQGNSA. This CDR3 is CASSTMGQTNQPQHF. CDR3 in DNA: TGTGCCAGCAGCACAATGGGACAGACGAATCAGCCCCAGCATTTT.

The table lists this clone with a few counts. This chain uses TRBV21-1 with TRBJ1-5; TRBD1 reflects the table's D call only, with no check against the DNA. TRBV21-1 corresponds to a pseudogene. The CDR3 length is 14 residues. CDR3: CASSKGQLLAAQHF. DNA for the CDR3: TGTGCCAGCAGCAAGGGACAGCTACTTGCGGCCCAGCATTTT.

The gene calls are TRBV5-4 and TRBJ2-5; TRBD2 matches 16 bases. The CDR3 is made up of 19 amino acids. Germline V gives CDR1 SGHNT, CDR2 YYREEE (reference sequence). V shed 4 bases, J shed 5 bases, and the junction held 14 bases outside the gene matches. The CDR3 bases are TGTGCCAGCAGCCCAAGACCGGGACTAGCGGGGGGGACGTCCGAGACCCAGTACTTC. Its translation: CASSPRPGLAGGTSETQYF.

This chain uses TRBV11-2 with TRBJ2-5; tentative D call: TRBD1 (6 bases). Trimming shortened V by 3 bases and J by 2 bases, and 7 bases separated the two germline ends. The CDR3 length is 13 residues. CDR1 is SGHAT, CDR2 FQNNGV, per germline. CDR3 in amino acids: CASSFQGQETQYF. Written as DNA, the CDR3 is TGTGCCAGCAGCTTCCAGGGGCAAGAGACCCAGTACTTC.

The chain is built from TRBV18 and TRBJ2-1; D possibly matches TRBD1 or TRBD2 (6 bases each). The length of the CDR3 is 15 residues. V lost 4 bases to trimming and J lost 6 bases, with 16 bases between them. Germline V lookup: CDR1 KGHSH, CDR2 LQKENI. The CDR3, as DNA: TGTGCCAGCTCACGCCGGGGGCCCCAAAGCAATGAGCAGTTCTTC. Its translation: CASSRRGPQSNEQFF.

CDR3 protein: CASSERDGPYEQYF. CDR3 bases: TGTGCCAGCAGTGAGCGCGACGGACCCTACGAGCAGTACTTC. This rearrangement joins TRBV6-1 to TRBJ2-7, with D unresolved. The CDR3 contains 14 residues. Trimming removed 3 bases from V and 2 bases from J, with 11 bases in between. CDR1 is MNHNS and CDR2 is SASEGT in the germline V gene.

V and J are TRBV5-8 and TRBJ1-2; D is unresolved. The CDR3 contains 14 residues. Trimming took off 1 base at V and 10 bases at J, with 17 bases between the two ends. Germline assignment: CDR1 SGHTS and CDR2 YDEGEE. In nucleotides, the CDR3 is TGTGCCAGCAGCTTGTGGGGTGACGCTTTTGACTACACCTTC. Translated: CASSLWGDAFDYTF.

This clone has a handful of counts. The rearrangement joins TRBV2 to TRBJ2-2, with D possibly being TRBD1 (6 bases). V lost 5 bases and J 6 bases, leaving 16 bases between the germline ends. This CDR3 has 15 amino acids. The germline V gene encodes CDR1 SNHLY and CDR2 FYNNEI. The CDR3 region is CASSQGHPGSGELFF. The CDR3 region has the DNA TGTGCCAGCAGTCAGGGACACCCAGGGTCCGGGGAGCTGTTTTTT.

The chain couples TRBV19 to TRBJ2-1, with D perhaps TRBD1 or TRBD2 (6 bases each). Trimming shortened V by 7 bases and J by 8 bases, and 15 bases separated the two germline ends. The CDR3 has 13 residues. The germline V gene encodes CDR1 LNHDA and CDR2 SQIVND (reference sequence). CDR3 region: CASIRPGGYEQFF. The CDR3 DNA is TGTGCCAGTATCCGACCCGGGGGCTATGAGCAGTTCTTC. The full variable domain, its missing parts supplied by reference TRBV19 and TRBJ2-1, is DGGITQSPKYLFRKEGQNVTLSCEQNLNHDAMYWYRQDPGQGLRLIYYSQIVNDFQKGDIAEGYSVSREKKESFPLTVTSAQKNPTAFYLCASIRPGGYEQFFGPGTRLTVL.

The rearrangement uses TRBV7-9 and TRBJ2-7; TRBD1 is a possible D gene (5 bases). The length of the CDR3 is 15 residues. CDR1 SEHNR and CDR2 FQNEAQ come from the germline V gene (reference sequence). The V and J ends lost 2 bases and 2 bases respectively, with 13 bases between them. In DNA form, the CDR3 reads TGTGCCAGCAGCTTATCGGACATAAGAACCTACGAGCAGTACTTC. It yields the protein CASSLSDIRTYEQYF.

CDR3 DNA sequence: TGTGCCACGCGGGGGATTAGCAATCAGCCCCAGCATTTT. This encodes CATRGISNQPQHF. V gene TRBV28 combines with J gene TRBJ1-5, with D perhaps TRBD1 (5 bases). Germline lookup yields CDR1 MDHEN and CDR2 SYDVKM. V was clipped by 10 bases and J by 0 bases, with 10 bases between them. The CDR3 has 13 residues. Full variable domain (missing parts from reference TRBV28 and TRBJ1-5): DVKVTQSSRYLVKRTGEKVFLECVQDMDHENMFWYRQDPGLGLRLIYFSYDVKMKEKGDIPEGYSVSREKKERFSLILESASTNQTSMYLCATRGISNQPQHFGDGTRLSIL.

The V gene is TRBV20-1, the J gene TRBJ2-3; D gene unclear. The CDR3 has 13 residues. The germline CDR1 and CDR2 sequences are DFQATT and SNEGSKA (reference sequence). The V and J ends lost 3 bases and 4 bases respectively, with 11 bases between them. In DNA form, the CDR3 reads TGCAGTGCTAGTCGTATAGAGGCAGATACGCAGTATTTT. As protein: CSASRIEADTQYF.

The table lists this clone with a few counts. The V and J genes are TRBV6-5 and TRBJ1-1; unclear D gene. The CDR3 runs to 14 residues. V was trimmed by 2 bases and J by 0 bases, leaving 7 bases between them. CDR1 and CDR2 (germline): MNHEY, SVGAGI. The CDR3 spells CASSYVQLNTEAFF. Written as DNA, the CDR3 is TGTGCCAGCAGTTACGTCCAGCTGAACACTGAAGCTTTCTTT.

The CDR3 nucleotides are TGTGCCAGCAGCAGACCGGGACAGGGGGGTGGCTACACCTTC. It is translated as CASSRPGQGGGYTF. The rearrangement uses TRBV5-6 and TRBJ1-2; 11 positions match TRBD1. The CDR3 spans 14 residues. The J segment lost 7 bases and the V segment lost 4 bases, leaving 6 bases of the junction unmatched. Germline CDR1 is SGHDT and CDR2 is YYEEEE.

The chain couples TRBV4-1 to TRBJ1-4; D unclear. The CDR3 is made up of 16 amino acids. Per germline, CDR1 MGHRA and CDR2 YSYEKL. V dropped 0 bases and J dropped 5 bases, with 13 bases sitting between them. The DNA of the CDR3 is TGCGCCAGCAGCCAAGATATAGTAAGGTGGAATGAAAAACTGTTTTTT. This gives the protein CASSQDIVRWNEKLFF.

The chain employs TRBV5-4 and TRBJ1-2; 7 nucleotides match TRBD1. Per germline, CDR1 SGHNT and CDR2 YYREEE (reference sequence). The V segment lost 4 bases and the J segment 2 bases; nucleotides outside the gene matches: 17. CDR3 length equals 18 residues. The CDR3 coding sequence is TGTGCCAGCAGCGCCCGGTCAGGCAGGGGGGGGCAAAACTATGGCTACACCTTC. Translation: CASSARSGRGGQNYGYTF.

V and J are TRBV24-1 and TRBJ1-5; TRBD1 agrees at 9 bases. This CDR3 comprises 16 residues. CDR1 is KGHDR, CDR2 SFDVKD, per germline. Trimming removed 5 bases from V and 3 bases from J; junction bases left unmatched: 7. The CDR3 sequence: CATSAATGGINQPQHF. The CDR3 DNA sequence: TGTGCCACCAGTGCCGCGACAGGGGGGATCAATCAGCCCCAGCATTTT.

The rearrangement joins TRBV28 to TRBJ1-3; tentatively, D is TRBD1 (5 bases). Germline CDR1 is MDHEN and CDR2 is SYDVKM. Trimming removed 6 bases at V and 8 bases at J, with 17 bases between. This CDR3 contains 14 residues. The CDR3 region is CASRGVGLVYTIYF. In DNA, the CDR3 is TGTGCCAGCAGGGGTGTGGGGCTGGTATACACCATATATTTT.

CDR3 DNA sequence: TGTGCCAGCAGCCGGGACAGGGTAACGCAGCCCCAGCATTTT. It specifies CASSRDRVTQPQHF. The chain carries TRBV6-5 and TRBJ1-5; 9 bases are a match to TRBD1. The germline V gene encodes CDR1 MNHEY and CDR2 SVGAGI. The CDR3 totals 14 residues. Trimming removed 6 bases from V and 7 bases from J; junction bases left unmatched: 7.

The rearrangement links TRBV4-1 to TRBJ2-7; 8 nucleotides agree with TRBD1. The CDR3 runs to 17 residues. V lost 0 bases and J lost 0; bases outside the gene matches: 7. The V gene's germline CDR1 is MGHRA and CDR2 YSYEKL. The CDR3 DNA follows: TGCGCCAGCAGCCAAGATCCGGGACAGGTCGGCTCCTACGAGCAGTACTTC. This encodes CASSQDPGQVGSYEQYF.

The J gene is TRBJ2-7, the V gene TRBV6-5; D is perhaps TRBD2 (6 bases). Trimming shortened V by 3 bases and J by 3 bases, and 12 bases separated the two germline ends. CDR1 is MNHEY, CDR2 SVGAGI, per germline. The CDR3 length is 14 residues. CDR3 amino acids: CASSYAREHYEQYF. Here the CDR3 DNA reads TGTGCCAGCAGTTATGCCCGGGAGCACTACGAGCAGTACTTC.

V is TRBV20-1 and J is TRBJ2-7, with D perhaps being TRBD1 or TRBD2 (5 bases each). V lost 7 bases, J lost 2 bases, and 9 bases lay in between. The CDR3 totals 11 residues. Germline lookup yields CDR1 DFQATT and CDR2 SNEGSKA (reference sequence). This CDR3 reads CSGDVAYEQYF. As DNA, the CDR3 is TGCAGTGGGGACGTCGCCTACGAGCAGTACTTC.

The chain has TRBV30 and TRBJ1-4, with 9 bases lining up with TRBD1. This CDR3 has 13 amino acids. Trimming removed 5 bases from V and 8 bases from J; junction bases left unmatched: 6. CDR1 GTSNPN and CDR2 SVGIG come from the germline V gene (reference sequence). This CDR3 is CAWVQGAGEKLFF. CDR3 sequence (DNA): TGTGCCTGGGTACAGGGGGCAGGGGAAAAACTGTTTTTT.

The gene calls are TRBV11-2 and TRBJ2-7, with TRBD2 identical over 10 bases. Per germline, CDR1 SGHAT and CDR2 FQNNGV. The junction had 0 bases not matched to a gene; V was cut back by 1 base and J by 3 bases. The CDR3 consists of 14 residues. The CDR3 is CASSLASGGYEQYF. CDR3 in DNA: TGTGCCAGCAGCTTAGCTAGCGGGGGCTACGAGCAGTACTTC.

The chain links TRBV5-6 to TRBJ1-2, with a weak D call TRBD1 (5 bases). The germline CDR1 and CDR2 sequences are SGHDT and YYEEEE. The V and J ends lost 1 base and 4 bases respectively, with 20 bases between them. The CDR3 contains 17 residues. As DNA, the CDR3 is TGTGCCAGCAGCTTGAGGTCTTCGGGACGGGCCCCCTATGGCTACACCTTC. Translation: CASSLRSSGRAPYGYTF.

Details on this clone: This sample includes further DNA sequences coding for the same CDR3. The chain is built from TRBV18 and TRBJ1-2; TRBD1 matches at 7 bases. The CDR3 loop spans 13 amino acids. In germline, CDR1 is KGHSH, CDR2 LQKENI. With 6 bases clipped from V and 3 bases from J, the junction kept 4 bases outside the gene matches. The CDR3 is CASSPDRDYGYTF. CDR3 DNA: TGTGCCAGCTCGCCAGACAGGGACTATGGCTACACCTTC. The full variable domain, in which reference TRBV18 and TRBJ1-2 provide the parts outside the CDR3, is NAGVMQNPRHLVRRRGQEARLRCSPMKGHSHVYWYRQLPEEGLKFMVYLQKENIIDESGMPKERFSAEFPKEGPSILRIQQVVRGDSAAYFCASSPDRDYGYTFGSGTRLTVV.

The chain recombines TRBV3-1 (or the pseudogene TRBV3-2) with TRBJ1-5; D remains unclear. The V gene's germline CDR1 is LGHDT and CDR2 YNNKEL (reference sequence). The germline V and J ends were trimmed by 4 bases and 6 bases, with 16 bases remaining between them. The CDR3 loop spans 15 amino acids. The CDR3 sequence: CASSPGVKKRQPQHF. The CDR3 nucleotides read TGTGCCAGCAGCCCCGGCGTAAAGAAGCGTCAGCCCCAGCATTTT.